This entry lists 15 T cell receptor beta chains sequenced from one sample in a study of T cells in Graves' hyperthyroidism and ophthalmopathy. RNA transcripts provided the source from which TCR beta CDR3 regions were amplified. Carried out on the TCR CDR3, a first-round RT-PCR used the HTBI primer set. TCRdb used MiXCR to reprocess the multiplex PCR reads, holding one entry per CDR3 protein. The table has about 640,000 distinct CDR3 sequences, around 20% seen once. The sequencing sample was made of blood. These receptors all stem from a man in his thirties or forties with Graves' ophthalmopathy.

The gene calls are TRBV12-3 or TRBV12-4 and TRBJ1-1; no reliable D call. This CDR3 has 12 amino acids. Trimming removed 5 bases at V and 4 bases at J, with 8 bases between. DNA for the CDR3: TGTGCCAGCAGTGGGAGCCCCACTGAAGCTTTCTTT. Its protein product is CASSGSPTEAFF.

This chain uses TRBV5-6 with TRBJ1-1; D remains unclear. Germline V lookup: CDR1 SGHDT, CDR2 YYEEEE. The V end lost 0 bases, the J end lost 1 base, and 10 bases lay between the germline ends. The CDR3 runs 15 residues. This CDR3 is CASSLGQLRNTEAFF. The CDR3 coding sequence is TGTGCCAGCAGCTTGGGACAACTTCGGAACACTGAAGCTTTCTTT. Drawing the rest from reference TRBV5-6 and TRBJ1-1, the complete variable domain is DAGVTQSPTHLIKTRGQQVTLRCSPKSGHDTVSWYQQALGQGPQFIFQYYEEEERQRGNFPDRFSGHQFPNYSSELNVNALLLGDSALYLCASSLGQLRNTEAFFGQGTRLTVV.

This clonotype occurred a few times. The chain carries TRBV5-1 and TRBJ2-3; 7 nucleotides line up with TRBD2. The germline V gene has CDR1 SGHRS and CDR2 YFSETQ. The CDR3 is 16 amino acids. V trimming: 3 bases; J trimming: 2 bases; junction bases outside the gene matches: 9. CDR3 sequence: CASSWGGGGTTDTQYF. The CDR3 bases are TGCGCCAGCAGCTGGGGGGGAGGCGGGACCACAGATACGCAGTATTTT.

This chain connects TRBV4-2 to TRBJ2-5; TRBD2 might be the D (6 bases). Trimming removed 3 bases from V and 5 bases from J, with 16 bases in between. Germline loops: CDR1 LGHNA, CDR2 YNFKEQ. The CDR3 totals 15 residues. This chain's CDR3 is CASSHPGGTGETQYF. The CDR3 DNA sequence: TGTGCCAGCAGCCACCCCGGAGGGACTGGGGAGACCCAGTACTTC.

This clonotype was seen only a few times. The genes are TRBV20-1 and TRBJ2-6; D gene uncertain. CDR1 and CDR2 from the germline V gene are DFQATT and SNEGSKA (reference sequence). V gave up 5 bases and J gave up 0 bases, with 8 bases separating them. This CDR3 region has 14 residues. The chain's CDR3 is CSAGLGSGANVLTF. CDR3 nucleotide sequence: TGCAGTGCTGGGCTGGGCTCTGGGGCCAACGTCCTGACTTTC.

The chain is built from TRBV12-5 and TRBJ2-2; 9 positions agree with TRBD1. The trim removed 2 bases at V and 7 bases at J, leaving 8 bases unmatched. Germline values: CDR1 LGHNT, CDR2 FRNRAP. The CDR3 totals 16 residues. The CDR3: CASGLRGTGRDGELFF. CDR3 nucleotides: TGTGCTAGTGGTTTGCGCGGGACAGGGAGGGACGGGGAGCTGTTTTTT.

This rearrangement joins TRBV2 to TRBJ1-4, with 7 bases fitting TRBD1. The length of the CDR3 is 14 residues. Germline lookup yields CDR1 SNHLY and CDR2 FYNNEI. Trimming at V came to 7 bases and at J to 8 bases, leaving 10 bases not matched to a gene. The CDR3 DNA reads as TGTGCCAGCAATTACAGGGGAGAGGGAGAAAAACTGTTTTTT. This gives the protein CASNYRGEGEKLFF. Full variable domain (rest looked up from reference TRBV2 and TRBJ1-4): EPEVTQTPSHQVTQMGQEVILRCVPISNHLYFYWYRQILGQKVEFLVSFYNNEISEKSEIFDDQFSVERPDGSNFTLKIRSTKLEDSAMYFCASNYRGEGEKLFFGSGTQLSVL.

V usage is TRBV6-1 and J usage is TRBJ1-6, with D unclear. CDR3 length equals 13 residues. The V gene lost 5 bases and the J gene lost 10 bases, with 12 bases spanning the gap. Germline V gene sequence: CDR1 MNHNS, CDR2 SASEGT. The CDR3 coding sequence is TGTGCCAGCAGTCGAACGGACTCATCACCCCTCCACTTT. This gives the protein CASSRTDSSPLHF.

In its sample, this clonotype was seen many times. The gene calls are TRBV11-2 and TRBJ2-5, with D possibly TRBD1 on 5 matching bases. V was trimmed by 5 bases and J by 1 base, leaving 17 bases between them. Germline CDR1 SGHAT, CDR2 FQNNGV. This CDR3 spans 16 amino acids. DNA of the CDR3: TGTGCCAGCAGCAGGAAGGGCGGAAGGGGCCAAGAGACCCAGTACTTC. This encodes CASSRKGGRGQETQYF.

The chain joins TRBV28 to TRBJ2-1; 7 bases are shared with TRBD2. V shed 1 base and J 9 bases; nucleotides not matched to a gene: 6. Germline V gene data show CDR1 as MDHEN and CDR2 as SYDVKM. CDR3 length: 14 residues. The CDR3 nucleotides read TGTGCCAGCAGTTTATTCTGCCCGGGGGGTGAGCAGTTCTTC. This sequence encodes CASSLFCPGGEQFF.

The rearrangement joins TRBV27 to TRBJ1-1; D is unclear. V gave up 3 bases and J gave up 6 bases, with 17 bases separating them. Looked up from germline, CDR1 is MNHEY and CDR2 is SMNVEV (reference sequence). The CDR3 loop spans 15 amino acids. The CDR3 coding sequence is TGTGCCAGCAGTTTGGGCCCCGGAGGGTTCTCTGAAGCTTTCTTT. It translates to CASSLGPGGFSEAFF.

This clonotype was seen only a few times. The chain is built from TRBV29-1 and TRBJ2-7; 11 nucleotides align to TRBD2. V lost 5 bases to trimming and J lost 4 bases; unmatched junction nucleotides: 4. This CDR3 is built from 13 residues. CDR1 and CDR2 (germline): SQVTM, ANQGSEA. For the CDR3, the DNA is TGCAGCGTTCGACTAGCGGGACGGTACGAGCAGTACTTC. Translation gives CSVRLAGRYEQYF.

The chain joins TRBV10-2 to TRBJ2-5, with a weak D call TRBD1 (6 bases). Germline CDR1 is WSHSY and CDR2 is SAAADI. This CDR3 region has 14 residues. The germline V and J ends were trimmed by 0 bases and 3 bases, with 8 bases remaining between them. CDR3 DNA: TGCGCCAGCAGTGAGTCGAACAGGGAAGAGACCCAGTACTTC. This codes for CASSESNREETQYF.

This clonotype appeared many times. This rearrangement joins TRBV11-2 to TRBJ2-3; no clear D. The germline V and J ends were trimmed by 5 bases and 0 bases, with 9 bases remaining between them. Germline CDR1 is SGHAT and CDR2 is FQNNGV. The CDR3 is 14 amino acids. CDR3 in amino acids: CASSPTLSTDTQYF. The CDR3 DNA follows: TGTGCCAGCAGCCCCACGCTCAGCACAGATACGCAGTATTTT. Variable domain in full (rest from reference TRBV11-2 and TRBJ2-3): EAGVAQSPRYKIIEKRQSVAFWCNPISGHATLYWYQQILGQGPKLLIQFQNNGVVDDSQLPKDRFSAERLKGVDSTLKIQPAKLEDSAVYLCASSPTLSTDTQYFGPGTRLTVL.

In this sample, this clonotype turned up a few times. This rearrangement joins TRBV4-1 to TRBJ2-3; D is unresolved. The CDR3 runs to 15 residues. The V end lost 2 bases, the J end lost 4 bases, and 13 bases lay between the germline ends. Looked up from germline, CDR1 is MGHRA and CDR2 is YSYEKL. The CDR3 region is CASSQIDLSADTQYF. CDR3 coding DNA: TGCGCCAGCAGCCAAATAGACCTATCCGCAGATACGCAGTATTTT.